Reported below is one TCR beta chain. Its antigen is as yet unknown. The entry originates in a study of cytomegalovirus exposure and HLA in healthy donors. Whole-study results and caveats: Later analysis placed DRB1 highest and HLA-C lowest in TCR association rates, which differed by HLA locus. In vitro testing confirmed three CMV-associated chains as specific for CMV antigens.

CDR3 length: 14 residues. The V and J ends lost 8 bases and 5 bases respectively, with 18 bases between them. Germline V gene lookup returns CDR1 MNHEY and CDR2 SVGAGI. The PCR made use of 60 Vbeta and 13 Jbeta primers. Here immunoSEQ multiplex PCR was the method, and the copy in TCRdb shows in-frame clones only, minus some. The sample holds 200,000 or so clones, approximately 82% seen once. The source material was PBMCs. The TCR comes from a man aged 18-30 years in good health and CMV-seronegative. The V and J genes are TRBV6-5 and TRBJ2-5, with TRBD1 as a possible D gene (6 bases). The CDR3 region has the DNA TGTGCCAGCCGCCCACAGGGAAGTTGGGAGACCCAGTACTTC. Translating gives CASRPQGSWETQYF.